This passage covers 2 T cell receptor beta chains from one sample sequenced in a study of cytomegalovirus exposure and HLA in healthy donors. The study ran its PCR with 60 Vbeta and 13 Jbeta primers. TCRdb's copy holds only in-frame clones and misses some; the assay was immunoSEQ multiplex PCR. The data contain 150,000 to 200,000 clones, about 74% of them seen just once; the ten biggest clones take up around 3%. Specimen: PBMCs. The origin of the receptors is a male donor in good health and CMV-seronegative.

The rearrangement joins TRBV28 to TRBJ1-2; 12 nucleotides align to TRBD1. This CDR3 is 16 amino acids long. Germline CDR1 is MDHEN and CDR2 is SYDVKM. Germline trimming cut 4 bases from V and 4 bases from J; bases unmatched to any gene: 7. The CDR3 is CASSSAGTGGSYGYTF. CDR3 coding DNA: TGTGCCAGCAGTTCGGCCGGGACAGGGGGCTCCTATGGCTACACCTTC.

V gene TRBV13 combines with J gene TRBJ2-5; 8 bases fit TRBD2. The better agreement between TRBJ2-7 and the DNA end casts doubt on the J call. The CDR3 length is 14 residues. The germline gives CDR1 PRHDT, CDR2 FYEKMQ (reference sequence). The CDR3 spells CASSFYGGGYEQYF. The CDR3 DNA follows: TGTGCCAGCAGCTTCTACGGGGGGGGGTACGAGCAGTACTTC.